These 23 T cell receptor beta chains originate from one sample sequenced in a study of T cells after yellow fever vaccination. MiXCR was run by TCRdb on the 5' RACE reads, yielding one entry per CDR3 protein. The sample shows hundreds of thousands of distinct CDR3 sequences, 8.7% of them seen only once. Specimen: PBMCs, collected on the day of the first yellow fever vaccination. Source of these receptors: a man aged 18-30 years who received the YFV17D yellow fever vaccine.

The V call is TRBV4-1, the J call TRBJ2-5; a possible D gene is TRBD1 (5 bases). Trimming stripped 2 bases from V and 4 bases from J, with 11 bases between. The V gene's germline CDR1 is MGHRA and CDR2 YSYEKL. This CDR3 comprises 14 residues. CDR3 DNA: TGCGCCAGCAGCCAATCCCTAGGGGTAGAGACCCAGTACTTC. Translated: CASSQSLGVETQYF.

This clonotype was found a few times. V and J are TRBV7-2 and TRBJ1-2; no clear D. The CDR3 totals 13 residues. V was pared by 5 bases and J by 6 bases, with 13 bases between. Germline CDR1 SGHTA, CDR2 FQGNSA. CDR3 in amino acids: CASSPQHGNGYTF. The DNA for the CDR3 is TGTGCCAGCAGCCCCCAACACGGTAATGGCTACACCTTC.

This clonotype was counted only a few times. The chain has TRBV4-2 and TRBJ2-1; D not resolved. The germline gives CDR1 LGHNA, CDR2 YNFKEQ. The CDR3 sequence is 13 residues long. Trimming shortened V by 4 bases and J by 9 bases, and 13 bases separated the two germline ends. In DNA, the CDR3 is TGTGCCAGCAGCCCGCGAGGTTGGGGTGAGCAGTTCTTC. Protein sequence: CASSPRGWGEQFF.

This clonotype was seen repeatedly, ten times or more. CDR3 sequence: CASSPQGKNIQYF. The CDR3 region has the DNA TGTGCCAGCTCACCCCAGGGCAAAAACATTCAGTACTTC. The chain carries TRBV18 and TRBJ2-4; a possible D gene is TRBD1 (5 bases). Germline V lookup: CDR1 KGHSH, CDR2 LQKENI. With 3 bases removed from V and 3 bases from J, the gap between germline ends came to 6 bases. CDR3 length: 13 residues.

This chain links TRBV6-1 with TRBJ1-1; TRBD1 is a possible D gene (5 bases). Germline V gene lookup returns CDR1 MNHNS and CDR2 SASEGT. The CDR3 totals 12 residues. The V end was cut by 6 bases, the J end by 5 bases, with 10 bases between. The CDR3 nucleotides read TGTGCCAGCAGCATATGGGGGACTGAAGCTTTCTTT. Translating gives CASSIWGTEAFF.

J is TRBJ1-1 and V is TRBV20-1; D uncertain. This CDR3 comprises 13 residues. The V gene's germline CDR1 is DFQATT and CDR2 SNEGSKA (reference sequence). Trimming left V 6 bases short and J 2 bases short, with 13 bases between. CDR3 nucleotide sequence: TGCAGTGCCCGTCGGCGACCCAACACTGAAGCTTTCTTT. Translated: CSARRRPNTEAFF.

This chain links TRBV7-9 with TRBJ2-3, with 10 bases aligning to TRBD2. This CDR3 spans 16 amino acids. Germline V lookup: CDR1 SEHNR, CDR2 FQNEAQ (reference sequence). With 5 bases clipped from V and 0 bases from J, the junction kept 5 bases outside the gene matches. CDR3 loop: CASSPQTSGSTDTQYF. The CDR3 DNA reads TGTGCCAGCAGCCCTCAGACTAGCGGGAGCACAGATACGCAGTATTTT.

V usage is TRBV7-3 and J usage is TRBJ2-1; D gene ambiguous. The CDR3 is 15 amino acids. Germline V lookup: CDR1 SGHTA, CDR2 FQGTGA. V lost 2 bases to trimming and J lost 0 bases, with 8 bases between them. This CDR3 is CASSLSGVSYNEQFF. For the CDR3, the DNA is TGTGCCAGCAGCTTATCGGGCGTCTCCTACAATGAGCAGTTCTTC. Filled out from reference TRBV7-3 and TRBJ2-1, the complete variable domain reads GAGVSQTPSNKVTEKGKYVELRCDPISGHTALYWYRQSLGQGPEFLIYFQGTGAADDSGLPNDRFFAVRPEGSVSTLKIQRTERGDSAVYLCASSLSGVSYNEQFFGPGTRLTVL.

This clonotype was found a few times. The V call is TRBV12-3 or TRBV12-4, the J call TRBJ1-1; D unresolved. Trimming cost V 6 bases and J 4 bases, with 18 bases left between them. The CDR3 is 15 amino acids. CDR3 amino acids: CASSPTRGLSTEAFF. The CDR3 nucleotides read TGTGCCAGCAGCCCAACCCGAGGGTTATCCACTGAAGCTTTCTTT.

The V and J genes are TRBV4-3 and TRBJ2-2, with 9 bases fitting TRBD1. Germline V CDR1 and CDR2: LGHNA, YSLEER. This CDR3 has 17 amino acids. Unmatched junction bases numbered 4, after V lost 1 base and J lost 1 base. CDR3 nucleotide sequence: TGCGCCAGCAGCCAAGCTCTGGGACAGGGGAACACCGGGGAGCTGTTTTTT. Its translation is CASSQALGQGNTGELFF.

This clonotype was counted many times. The rearrangement links TRBV12-3 or TRBV12-4 to TRBJ2-2; possible D gene TRBD1, 6 bases. This CDR3 region has 12 residues. V was cut by 3 bases and J by 13 bases, with 12 bases left in between. The CDR3 DNA sequence: TGTGCCAGCAGTTTGACAGGCAGGGGGCTGTTTTTT. Translated: CASSLTGRGLFF.

V is TRBV24-1 and J is TRBJ1-1; D gene uncertain. Germline V gene sequence: CDR1 KGHDR, CDR2 SFDVKD. Trimming took off 2 bases at V and 6 bases at J, with 12 bases between the two ends. This CDR3 comprises 14 residues. The CDR3 DNA reads as TGTGCCACCAGTGATTCTGGCAGAGAACCTGAAGCTTTCTTT. It encodes CATSDSGREPEAFF.

The V gene is TRBV6-2 or TRBV6-3, the J gene TRBJ2-5, with 10 bases that match TRBD1. V was pared by 6 bases and J by 4 bases, with 5 bases of the junction left unmatched. CDR3 size: 14 residues. The germline gives CDR1 MNHEY, CDR2 SVGEGT. The CDR3 protein is CASSTRTGGETQYF. Here the CDR3 DNA reads TGTGCCAGCAGCACCCGGACAGGGGGAGAGACCCAGTACTTC.

This clonotype was recorded a few times. The rearrangement joins TRBV27 to TRBJ2-7, with a possible D match to TRBD2 (6 bases). The ends were cut back, 0 bases at V and 4 bases at J, with 10 bases in the middle. This CDR3 has 14 residues. Germline loops: CDR1 MNHEY, CDR2 SMNVEV (reference sequence). The CDR3 region has the DNA TGTGCCAGCAGTTTATCACAAGGAGGGTACGAGCAGTACGTC. Amino acid sequence: CASSLSQGGYEQYV.

This clonotype has ten or more counts. The gene calls are TRBV6-1 and TRBJ2-5, with D maybe TRBD1 (6 bases). Between the trimmed V and J ends, which lost 6 bases and 10 bases, there was a span of 18 bases. This CDR3 is built from 13 residues. Germline V gene sequence: CDR1 MNHNS, CDR2 SASEGT. The DNA for the CDR3 is TGTGCCAGCAGCCCCCCAGGGGTTGGAGGCCAGTACTTC. The encoded protein is CASSPPGVGGQYF.

This chain joins TRBV30 and TRBJ1-2; D remains unclear. The germline V gene has CDR1 GTSNPN and CDR2 SVGIG (reference sequence). The CDR3 totals 11 residues. V gave up 2 bases and J gave up 4 bases, with 5 bases separating them. CDR3 loop: CAWSTSYGYTF. The CDR3 region has the DNA TGTGCCTGGAGTACTTCCTATGGCTACACCTTC.

This clonotype was counted a few times. V usage is TRBV18 and J usage is TRBJ2-3; no clear D. Germline assignment: CDR1 KGHSH and CDR2 LQKENI. V lost 3 bases, J lost 2 bases, and 12 bases lay in between. The CDR3 totals 15 residues. The CDR3 coding sequence is TGTGCCAGCTCACCCCGGCAGGTATCCACAGATACGCAGTATTTT. Amino acids: CASSPRQVSTDTQYF.

The CDR3 coding sequence is TGCAGTGCTATCGGGACAGGGTACACAGATACGCAGTATTTT. Its translation is CSAIGTGYTDTQYF. The chain couples TRBV20-1 to TRBJ2-3; TRBD1 matches at 9 bases. V gave up 4 bases and J gave up 2 bases; unmatched junction bases: 4. Germline V gives CDR1 DFQATT, CDR2 SNEGSKA (reference sequence). The CDR3 spans 14 residues.

This clonotype appeared many times. The V and J genes are TRBV4-1 and TRBJ2-1, with 12 bases lining up with TRBD1. The CDR3 runs 15 residues. Trimming at V came to 4 bases and at J to 6 bases, leaving 4 bases not matched to a gene. The germline V gene has CDR1 MGHRA and CDR2 YSYEKL. CDR3 amino acids: CASSLGQGAFNEQFF. The CDR3 region has the DNA TGCGCCAGCAGCCTGGGACAGGGGGCCTTCAATGAGCAGTTCTTC.

This clonotype was detected many times. The chain carries TRBV7-2 and TRBJ1-2, with D maybe TRBD1 (5 bases). Trimming removed 11 bases at V and 4 bases at J, with 11 bases between. The germline V gene encodes CDR1 SGHTA and CDR2 FQGNSA. The CDR3 consists of 11 residues. The CDR3 nucleotides are TGTGCCTCAACGGGGGGCTATGGCTACACCTTC. Protein: CASTGGYGYTF.

This clonotype occurred a few times. This chain links TRBV3-1 with TRBJ1-6, with TRBD1 matching over 8 bases. Germline trimming cut 4 bases from V and 6 bases from J; bases unmatched to any gene: 11. The CDR3 runs 17 residues. From germline, CDR1 is LGHDT and CDR2 YNNKEL (reference sequence). CDR3 DNA: TGTGCCAGCAGCCGCCGGGACAGGTCATTCAGTAATTCACCCCTCCACTTT. This gives the protein CASSRRDRSFSNSPLHF. Complete variable domain (other parts from reference TRBV3-1 and TRBJ1-6): DTAVSQTPKYLVTQMGNDKSIKCEQNLGHDTMYWYKQDSKKFLKIMFSYNNKELIINETVPNRFSPKSPDKAHLNLHINSLELGDSAVYFCASSRRDRSFSNSPLHFGNGTRLTVT.

V is TRBV6-5 and J is TRBJ2-7; possible D gene TRBD2, 7 bases. Trimming stripped 0 bases from V and 1 base from J, with 16 bases between. CDR3 length equals 17 residues. CDR1 MNHEY and CDR2 SVGAGI come from the germline V gene. Here the CDR3 reads CASSYSMGGAASYEQYF. The CDR3, as DNA: TGTGCCAGCAGTTACTCGATGGGGGGGGCCGCTTCCTACGAGCAGTACTTC.

The sample holds many counts of this clonotype. The rearrangement uses TRBV28 and TRBJ2-5, with D possibly matching TRBD1 (7 bases). CDR3 length equals 14 residues. Germline CDR1 MDHEN, CDR2 SYDVKM. Trimming left V 5 bases short and J 5 bases short, with 15 bases between. The CDR3 sequence is CASSPGGGRETQYF. CDR3 DNA: TGTGCCAGCAGTCCCGGAGGGGGCCGGGAGACCCAGTACTTC.